The 7 T cell receptor beta chains given below trace back to one sample, sequenced in a study of technical replicates of blood from several donors. The data were produced by immunoSEQ multiplex PCR, yet TCRdb's version contains in-frame clones alone and is incomplete. The profile shows 75,000 to 95,000 clones, roughly 90% of them singletons. The sequenced sample consisted of T cells isolated from PBMCs. All receptors come from a human donor in good health.

The CDR3 is CASSQTGGARNYGYTF. The CDR3 DNA follows: TGTGCCAGCAGCCAGACAGGGGGCGCGCGGAACTATGGCTACACCTTC. The chain combines TRBV6-6 with TRBJ1-2; 10 positions agree with TRBD1. Trimming took 6 bases from V and 2 from J; bases not matched to a gene: 9. Germline CDR1 is MNHNY and CDR2 is SVGAGI (reference sequence). The CDR3 runs to 16 residues.

The genes are TRBV7-8 and TRBJ1-5; 12 nucleotides match TRBD1. V trimming: 5 bases; J trimming: 0 bases; junction bases outside the gene matches: 8. This CDR3 is built from 18 residues. Germline CDR1 is SGHVS and CDR2 is FQNEAQ. CDR3 sequence: CASSPGTGGPYSNQPQHF. For the CDR3, the DNA is TGTGCCAGCAGCCCGGGGACAGGGGGCCCTTATAGCAATCAGCCCCAGCATTTT.

The count of this clone is one. This chain uses TRBV4-2 with TRBJ2-7, with 14 bases fitting TRBD2. CDR1 and CDR2 (germline): LGHNA, YNFKEQ. The J segment lost 3 bases and the V segment lost 3 bases, leaving 7 bases of the junction unmatched. The CDR3 has 17 residues. The CDR3 loop is CASSHPGLAGGRYEQYF. As DNA, the CDR3 is TGTGCCAGCAGCCATCCCGGACTAGCGGGAGGCCGCTACGAGCAGTACTTC.

This rearrangement joins TRBV30 to TRBJ2-7; D remains unclear. This CDR3 has 11 residues. Germline lookup yields CDR1 GTSNPN and CDR2 SVGIG (reference sequence). Written as DNA, the CDR3 is TGTGCTCAGAGGCAAGGCTACGAGCAGTACTTC. Amino acid sequence: CAQRQGYEQYF.

The chain employs TRBV7-9 and TRBJ2-7; D call uncertain. This CDR3 has 11 residues. The germline V gene encodes CDR1 SEHNR and CDR2 FQNEAQ (reference sequence). Trimming left V 0 bases short and J 5 bases short, with 2 bases between. CDR3 nucleotides: TGTGCCAGCAGCTTAGCCAACGAGCAGTACTTC. This sequence encodes CASSLANEQYF.

The chain employs TRBV6-1 and TRBJ1-1; the match to TRBD1 covers 12 bases. This CDR3 is 15 amino acids long. V lost 4 bases to trimming and J lost 3 bases; unmatched junction nucleotides: 3. CDR1 is MNHNS and CDR2 is SASEGT in the germline V gene. In DNA, the CDR3 is TGTGCCAGCAGTGGGGGACAGGGGGCTTACACTGAAGCTTTCTTT. It is translated as CASSGGQGAYTEAFF.

The V and J genes are TRBV30 and TRBJ2-2, with D perhaps matching TRBD1 (5 bases). Germline lookup yields CDR1 GTSNPN and CDR2 SVGIG (reference sequence). With 8 bases removed from V and 0 bases from J, the gap between germline ends came to 13 bases. The CDR3 contains 14 residues. CDR3 region: CAARTYANTGELFF. CDR3 nucleotide sequence: TGTGCCGCCCGGACATACGCGAACACCGGGGAGCTGTTTTTT.